This TCR beta chain was profiled in a study of T-cell memory formation after mild COVID-19. The germline V gene encodes CDR1 SEHNR and CDR2 FQNEAQ (reference sequence). J lost 4 bases, V lost 4 bases, and 6 bases had no gene match. The CDR3 covers 14 residues. This clonotype was observed a handful of times. Its specificity is not known. Whole-study results and caveats: Whether day 37 second-wave clones are SARS-CoV-2-specific was not confirmed.

MiXCR was run by TCRdb on the 5' RACE reads, yielding one entry per CDR3 protein. The data show 100,000 to 130,000 distinct CDR3 sequences, with 13% to 15% seen just once and around two fifths held by the top ten. Material for sequencing was PBMCs or a T cell subset sorted from them (not recorded which). V usage is TRBV7-9 and J usage is TRBJ1-1; 7 nucleotides align to TRBD1. This TCR was sampled from a man aged 18 to 30 who had mild COVID-19 (a few samples of this study predate the infection). Cell type and time point are not known. The CDR3 region has the DNA TGTGCCAGCAGCTCCAGGGGGGGCGTCACTGAAGCTTTCTTT. This encodes CASSSRGGVTEAFF.